These T cell receptor beta chains were read from a single sample in a study of blood T cell repertoires in COVID-19. The table came from immunoSEQ multiplex PCR; TCRdb's copy has only in-frame clones and leaves some out. The data contain approximately 150,000 clones, about 90% of them seen just once; the ten biggest clones take up about 4.2%. What was sequenced was peripheral blood. The receptor source for this set is a woman aged 55-70 years with active or convalescent COVID-19. Each CDR3 is given with its conserved first and last residue. D genes are given only for firm matches. Clone size is not always given. Where it is, it says once, few, many or a class for expanded clones.

>TRBJ2-5|-|TRBV20-1|-
CSASGRGETQYF
TGCAGTGCTAGTGGCAGGGGAGAGACCCAGTACTTC
>TRBJ2-1|TRBD2|TRBV7-8|-
CASSLGLAAYNEQFF
TGTGCCAGCAGCCTGGGACTAGCGGCCTACAATGAGCAGTTCTTC
>TRBJ2-5|-|TRBV11-2|once
CASSLDYSGTSETQYF
TGTGCCAGCAGCTTAGATTACTCCGGGACTTCAGAGACCCAGTACTTC
>TRBJ1-6|TRBD1|TRBV27|-
CASSLNGQGSSPLHF
TGTGCCAGCAGTTTGAACGGACAGGGTTCTTCACCCCTCCACTTT
>TRBJ2-4|-|TRBV19|-
CASSISGGSLAKNIQYF
TGTGCCAGTAGTATTTCAGGGGGGTCCCTAGCCAAAAACATTCAGTACTTC
>TRBJ2-3|-|TRBV9|-
CASTPPRGSTDTQYF
TGTGCCAGCACCCCCCCACGCGGGAGCACAGATACGCAGTATTTT
>TRBJ1-5|TRBD1|TRBV5-4|once
CASSLGTGDGQPQHF
TGTGCCAGCAGCTTGGGGACAGGGGATGGGCAGCCCCAGCATTTT
>TRBJ1-4|TRBD1|TRBV5-1|-
CASSQDRVGEKLFF
TGCGCCAGCAGCCAGGACAGGGTGGGGGAAAAACTGTTTTTT
>TRBJ2-7|TRBD1|TRBV28|-
CASSPPGQDYEQYF
TGTGCCAGCAGTCCACCGGGACAGGACTACGAGCAGTACTTC
>TRBJ1-2|-|TRBV5-1|few
CASSLGRTEGYTF
TGCGCCAGCAGCTTGGGACGGACAGAAGGCTACACCTTC
>TRBJ1-6|-|TRBV6-6|-
CASSYYQGVNSPLHF
TGTGCCAGCAGTTACTATCAGGGTGTGAATTCACCCCTCCACTTT
>TRBJ1-5|-|TRBV6-5|-
CATNPGGVGPQHF
TGTGCCACTAACCCCGGCGGTGTCGGGCCCCAGCATTTT
>TRBJ1-2|TRBD1|TRBV18|-
CASSPPGGYNYGYTF
TGTGCCAGCTCACCACCAGGGGGCTATAACTATGGCTACACCTTC
>TRBJ2-5|TRBD2|TRBV7-9|once
CASSLPRGGGGSETQYF
TGTGCCAGCAGCTTACCCCGCGGCGGGGGAGGCTCGGAGACCCAGTACTTC
>TRBJ1-6|-|TRBV11-2|-
CASSIPNSPLHF
TGTGCCAGCAGTATTCCTAATTCACCCCTCCACTTT
>TRBJ2-3|-|TRBV30|-
CAYRDLMTDTQYF
TGTGCCTACCGGGACTTGATGACAGATACGCAGTATTTT